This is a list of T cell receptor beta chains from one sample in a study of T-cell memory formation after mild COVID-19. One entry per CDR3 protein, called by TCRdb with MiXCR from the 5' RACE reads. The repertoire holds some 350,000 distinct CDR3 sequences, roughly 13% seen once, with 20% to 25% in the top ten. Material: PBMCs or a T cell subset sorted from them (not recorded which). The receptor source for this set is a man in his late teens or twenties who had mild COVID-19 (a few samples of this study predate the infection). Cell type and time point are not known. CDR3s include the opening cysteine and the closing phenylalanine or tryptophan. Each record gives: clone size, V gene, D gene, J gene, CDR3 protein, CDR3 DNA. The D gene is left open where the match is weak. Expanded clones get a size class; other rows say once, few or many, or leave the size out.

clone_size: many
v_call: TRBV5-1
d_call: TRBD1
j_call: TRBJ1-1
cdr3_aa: CASSHDRDTEAFF
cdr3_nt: TGCGCCAGCAGCCATGACAGGGACACTGAAGCTTTCTTT

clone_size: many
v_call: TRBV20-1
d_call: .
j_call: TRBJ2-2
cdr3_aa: CSARDKGYFTGELFF
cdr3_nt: TGCAGTGCTAGAGATAAGGGCTACTTCACCGGGGAGCTGTTTTTT

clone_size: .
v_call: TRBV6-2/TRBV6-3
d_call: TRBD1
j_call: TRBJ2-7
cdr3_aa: CASRMTGQGYEQYF
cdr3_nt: TGTGCCAGCAGAATGACAGGGCAGGGCTACGAGCAGTACTTC

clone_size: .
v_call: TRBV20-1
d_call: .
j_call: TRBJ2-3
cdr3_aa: CSARHPGGDTQYF
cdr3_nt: TGCAGTGCTAGACACCCCGGGGGAGATACGCAGTATTTT

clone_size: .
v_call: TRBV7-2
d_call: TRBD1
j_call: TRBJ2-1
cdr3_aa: CASSLRDSEQFF
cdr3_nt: TGTGCCAGCAGCCTCCGGGACAGTGAGCAGTTCTTC

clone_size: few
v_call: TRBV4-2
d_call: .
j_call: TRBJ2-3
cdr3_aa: CASSQEWLQPDTQYF
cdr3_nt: TGTGCCAGCAGCCAAGAGTGGTTGCAGCCAGATACGCAGTATTTT

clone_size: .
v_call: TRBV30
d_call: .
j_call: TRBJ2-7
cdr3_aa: CAWSNGYEQYF
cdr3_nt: TGTGCCTGGAGTAACGGCTACGAGCAGTACTTC

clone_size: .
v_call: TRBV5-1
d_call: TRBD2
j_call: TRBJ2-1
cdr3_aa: CASSLEGLAGGEQFF
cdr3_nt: TGCGCCAGCAGCTTGGAAGGACTAGCGGGGGGAGAGCAGTTCTTC

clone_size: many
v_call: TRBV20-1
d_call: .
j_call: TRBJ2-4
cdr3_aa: CSAREITKNIQYF
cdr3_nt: TGCAGTGCTAGAGAGATCACCAAAAACATTCAGTACTTC

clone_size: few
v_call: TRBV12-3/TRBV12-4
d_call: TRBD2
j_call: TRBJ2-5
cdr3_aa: CASSRLAVSLETQYF
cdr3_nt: TGTGCCAGCAGTCGACTAGCAGTATCCCTCGAGACCCAGTACTTC

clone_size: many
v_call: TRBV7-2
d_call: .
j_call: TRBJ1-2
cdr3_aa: CASSYQGSGGYTF
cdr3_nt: TGTGCCAGCAGCTACCAGGGTTCTGGCGGCTACACCTTC